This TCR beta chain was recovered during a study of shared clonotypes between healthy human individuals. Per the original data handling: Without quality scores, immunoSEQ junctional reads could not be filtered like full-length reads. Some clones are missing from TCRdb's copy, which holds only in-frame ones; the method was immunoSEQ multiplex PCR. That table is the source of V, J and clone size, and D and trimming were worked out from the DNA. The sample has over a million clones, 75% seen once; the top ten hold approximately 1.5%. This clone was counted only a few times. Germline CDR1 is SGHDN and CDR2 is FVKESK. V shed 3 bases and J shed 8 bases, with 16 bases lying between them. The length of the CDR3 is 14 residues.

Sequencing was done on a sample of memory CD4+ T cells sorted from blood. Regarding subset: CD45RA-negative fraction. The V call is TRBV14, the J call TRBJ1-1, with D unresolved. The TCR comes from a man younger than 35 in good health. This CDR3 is CASSQRFLSAEAFF. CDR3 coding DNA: TGTGCCAGCAGCCAGCGGTTTCTGAGTGCGGAAGCTTTCTTT.